This T cell receptor (beta chain) was profiled in a study of naive and memory T cell subsets (dated by TCRdb to the late 2010s). About the full investigation: Sorted naive and memory T cell subsets from peripheral blood were analyzed in the study using a UMI-based, open-source pipeline for TCR alpha and beta sequencing. The results of the functional CMV T cell responses matched the IgG serology results in every case. RNA was DNase-treated and reverse transcribed with TCR constant-region primers, mostly using SuperScript III. The investigation overall reported the following: RNA-based TCR counts may be affected by expression changes linked to T cell activation and differentiation. In both CD4 and CD8 cells, the Gini index increased while Shannon and inverse Simpson diversity decreased from naive through CM, EM and EMRA. After error correction, over 85% of naive TCR sequences appeared only once, giving much steeper abundance distributions than memory subsets. A few larger clonotypes were present in naive repertoires, particularly the CD8 repertoires, and these clonotypes were possibly memory cells re-expressing CD45RA. TCR abundance followed a power law with an exponent that was different for naive and memory subsets but consistent across the three individuals. The repertoire findings for the naive and memory subsets could not be validated, as no ground truth was available. Single alpha or beta chain sequences, rather than paired alpha/beta receptors, were used to define clonotypes.

About this clonotype: This clone's antigen is unknown. No much larger clone is present one base from it, and per-base qualities are unavailable.

There are 16 amino acids in the CDR3, from cysteine to phenylalanine inclusive. The sequence is cut down to CDR3 DNA, 48 bases in frame from base 1. The junction shows trimming of 4 bases on V and 9 bases on J, and the gene matches do not reach 13 bases of it. For CDR1 and CDR2, the germline V gene lists SNHLY and FYNNEI. Libraries came from UMI-ligation and nested PCR. An equimolar mix of two oligonucleotides covering both TRBC1 and TRBC2 was used as the beta constant-region primer. A single-stranded oligonucleotide carrying the SP2 primer and a 12-nucleotide UMI was ligated to the 3' end of the cDNA by T4 RNA ligase 1. The ligated cDNA went through four rounds of PCR with nested alpha and beta constant-region primers together with the SP2 primer. Incubation of the ligation reaction was carried out at 16 degrees C for roughly 20-25 hours. PCR2 was usually performed as a SYBR Green qPCR and halted at a preset threshold so that over-amplification would not occur. Every purification after the first one was done using Agencourt AMPure XP magnetic beads. Library amounts were measured by Qubit and library quality was assessed on a TapeStation, where the main peak was expected at around 650 bp. Sequencing of the pooled libraries was done on an Illumina MiSeq using v2 2x251 paired-end kits, which typically yielded roughly 0.95-2.3 million reads per sample. Libraries were pooled at around 4 nM per sample, and 5-7% PhiX was added to improve cluster recognition. As for the authors' bioinformatics: FASTQ reads processed by Demultiplexor were assigned V and J genes by Decombinator through tag matching that tolerated a single base-pair mismatch. Collapsinator relied on UMIs to fix sequencing errors as well as frequency errors caused by PCR heterogeneity. CDR3Translator translated TCRs and extracted CDR3s from the conserved cysteine to the FGXG phenylalanine, flagging non-productive sequences. Gini, Shannon entropy and inverse Simpson indices were computed after subsampling the repertoires to the same number of UMI-defined TCRs. Clonotype abundance distributions were fitted to a power law by maximum likelihood within the linear range. When run on a single naive CD8 sample, MIGEC and the pipeline yielded similar UMI counts, similar unique TCR numbers and similar clonal distributions. One analysis removed from the naive repertoire any naive TCRs that were also found in any memory subset from the same donor. The repertoires were searched for 6,000 to 9,500 CMV-associated CDR3 sequences that had been compiled from VDJdb and a published dataset. TCRdb cleaned the public reads at Q25 with fastp, built clones with MiXCR and kept in-frame beta chains. Each CDR3 protein gets just one entry, which takes the most common genes and DNA from the rows behind it. The authors' filters were not applied to this entry. Present in this sample are some 150,000 distinct CDR3 sequences, approximately 15% of which were seen just once. The ten biggest clones cover about 0.14% of the sample.

From the second PCR step onward, the TCR alpha chain libraries and the TCR beta chain libraries were amplified separately. To determine each donor's CMV status, fresh PBMCs were stimulated overnight with CMV viral lysate, and IFNgamma production from CD4+ T cells was then assessed. CD4 T cells were positively selected with Miltenyi beads, followed by positive selection of CD8 T cells from the CD4-negative fraction. After staining for CD3, CD4, CD8, CD45RA, CD27 and a live/dead dye, cells were sorted on a BD Aria II into four subsets based on CD45RA and CD27. A few healthy volunteers provided blood, and each donor's sample was split into CD4 and CD8 T cells and then further divided into four differentiation subsets. Approximately 130 ml of peripheral blood was drawn per donor, and PBMC were isolated by Ficoll-Paque PLUS density-gradient centrifugation. After sorting, cells were lysed in RLT buffer, RNA was extracted using a Qiagen RNeasy kit, and the extracted RNA was stored at -80 degrees C.

The receptor was derived from a human donor in good health. What was sequenced was naive CD4+ T cells from blood. The cell subset or site label corresponds to: naive T cells, CD45RA high CD27+. This chain joins TRBV2 to TRBJ2-1, and 9 junctional nucleotides match TRBD2. Read as DNA, the sequence is TGTGCCAGCAGTGGGATTAGTAGCGGGAGCGGTGGTGAGCAGTTCTTC. It translates as CASSGISSGSGGEQFF.